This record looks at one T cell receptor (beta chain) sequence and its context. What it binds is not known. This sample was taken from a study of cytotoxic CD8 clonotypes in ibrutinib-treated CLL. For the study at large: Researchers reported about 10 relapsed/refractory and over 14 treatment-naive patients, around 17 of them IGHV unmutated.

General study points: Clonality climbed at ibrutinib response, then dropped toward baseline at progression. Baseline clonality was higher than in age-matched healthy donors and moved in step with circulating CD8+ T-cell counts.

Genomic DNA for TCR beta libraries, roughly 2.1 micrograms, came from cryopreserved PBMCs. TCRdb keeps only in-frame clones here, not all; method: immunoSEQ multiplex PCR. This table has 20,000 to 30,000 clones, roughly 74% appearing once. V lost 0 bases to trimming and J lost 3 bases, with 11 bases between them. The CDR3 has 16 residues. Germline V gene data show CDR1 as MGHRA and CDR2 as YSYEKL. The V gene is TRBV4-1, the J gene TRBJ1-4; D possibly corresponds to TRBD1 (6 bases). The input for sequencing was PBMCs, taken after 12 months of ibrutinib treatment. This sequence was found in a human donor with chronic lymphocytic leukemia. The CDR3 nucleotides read TGCGCCAGCAGCCAAGAGGGGGCCGCAGCTAATGAAAAACTGTTTTTT. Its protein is CASSQEGAAANEKLFF.